One sample yielded the 9 T cell receptor beta chains listed below, sequenced in a study of OX40 agonist ivuxolimab in advanced cancers. The method was immunoSEQ multiplex PCR; TCRdb's version includes in-frame clones alone and lacks a portion of them. The sample lists tens of thousands of clones; 90% to 95% were seen once. The material sequenced was CD4+ or CD8+ T cells sorted from blood, taken in a trial of the OX40 agonist ivuxolimab. The receptors were sampled from an adult with an advanced solid tumor such as melanoma, head and neck, liver or kidney cancer.

The V call is TRBV13, the J call TRBJ2-1; 11 nucleotides line up with TRBD2. J lost 7 bases, V lost 5 bases, and 4 bases had no gene match. The germline gives CDR1 PRHDT, CDR2 FYEKMQ (reference sequence). There are 14 residues in the CDR3. The CDR3 protein is CASSQGLAENEQFF. In DNA, the CDR3 is TGTGCCAGCAGCCAGGGACTAGCGGAGAATGAGCAGTTCTTC.

V and J are TRBV7-3 and TRBJ2-7; tentatively, D is TRBD2 (6 bases). V lost 1 base and J lost 2, with 12 bases in between. The CDR3 length is 15 residues. Germline V gives CDR1 SGHTA, CDR2 FQGTGA. The CDR3 loop is CASSLIGGSTYEQYF. Written as DNA, the CDR3 is TGTGCCAGCAGCTTAATAGGAGGGTCTACCTACGAGCAGTACTTC.

V gene TRBV5-6 combines with J gene TRBJ1-1, with 7 bases matching TRBD1. V lost 6 bases to trimming and J lost 7 bases; unmatched junction nucleotides: 9. The CDR3 is 13 residues long. Germline CDR1 SGHDT, CDR2 YYEEEE. CDR3 amino acids: CASNTGQLNEAFF. The CDR3 coding sequence is TGTGCCAGCAATACGGGACAGTTGAATGAAGCTTTCTTT. Full variable domain (remainder filled in from reference TRBV5-6 and TRBJ1-1): DAGVTQSPTHLIKTRGQQVTLRCSPKSGHDTVSWYQQALGQGPQFIFQYYEEEERQRGNFPDRFSGHQFPNYSSELNVNALLLGDSALYLCASNTGQLNEAFFGQGTRLTVV.

The chain employs TRBV4-1 and TRBJ2-3; D gene uncertain. The V end was cut by 4 bases, the J end by 1 base, with 6 bases between. CDR3 length: 13 amino acids. CDR1 MGHRA and CDR2 YSYEKL come from the germline V gene. The CDR3 loop is CASSRSGTDTQYF. The CDR3 region has the DNA TGCGCCAGCAGCCGCTCCGGCACAGATACGCAGTATTTT.

A single count supports this clone. The chain links TRBV7-9 to TRBJ1-4, with D tentatively TRBD1 (6 bases). CDR1 and CDR2 (germline): SEHNR, FQNEAQ (reference sequence). Trimming stripped 6 bases from V and 0 bases from J, with 17 bases between. This CDR3 region has 17 residues. The CDR3 region is CASSYDRRDATNEKLFF. CDR3 nucleotide sequence: TGTGCCAGCAGTTACGACAGGCGGGATGCAACTAATGAAAAACTGTTTTTT.

This chain joins TRBV7-9 and TRBJ2-1; D not resolved. The ends were cut back, 3 bases at V and 6 bases at J, with 6 bases in the middle. From germline, CDR1 is SEHNR and CDR2 FQNEAQ (reference sequence). The CDR3 has 12 amino acids. The CDR3 spells CASSFESNEQFF. In DNA form, the CDR3 reads TGTGCCAGCAGCTTTGAGAGCAATGAGCAGTTCTTC.

This rearrangement joins TRBV5-5 to TRBJ2-1; 9 bases align to TRBD2. Germline CDR1 SGHKS, CDR2 YYEKEE (reference sequence). J lost 1 base, V lost 3 bases, and 2 bases had no gene match. The CDR3 has 15 amino acids. Written as DNA, the CDR3 is TGTGCCAGCAGCTCAACTAGCGGGTCCTACAATGAGCAGTTCTTC. The encoded protein is CASSSTSGSYNEQFF.

The rearrangement uses TRBV11-2 and TRBJ2-7; 8 nucleotides line up with TRBD2. V lost 5 bases to trimming and J lost 1 base; unmatched junction nucleotides: 10. This CDR3 is 16 amino acids long. Germline CDR1 and CDR2: SGHAT and FQNNGV. The CDR3 sequence is CASSPRKRERSYEQYF. For the CDR3, the DNA is TGTGCCAGCAGCCCAAGGAAGCGGGAGAGATCCTACGAGCAGTACTTC.

The genes are TRBV6-5 and TRBJ2-1, with D perhaps TRBD1 (5 bases). CDR3 length equals 13 residues. In germline, CDR1 is MNHEY, CDR2 SVGAGI. Trimming removed 0 bases from V and 7 bases from J, with 7 bases in between. CDR3 bases: TGTGCCAGCAGTTACTCAGGGGCGAATGAGCAGTTCTTC. Protein sequence: CASSYSGANEQFF.